This paragraph covers one T cell receptor beta chain sequence. The antigen remains undetermined. These data belong to a study of a mutant IDH1 vaccine in newly diagnosed glioma. Study at large: Treated patients had a mean age of roughly 44 years and a sex split that was around 62% male and 37.5% female. Patients arrived already treated with radiotherapy, temozolomide, or both, most having had both.

General observations from the study: Apparently, pseudoprogression bore no relation to changes among the top peripheral T cell clonotypes.

The table came from immunoSEQ multiplex PCR; TCRdb's copy has only in-frame clones and leaves some out. The sample carries 25,000 to 35,000 clones, 88% recorded once. The V and J ends lost 2 bases and 1 base, in that order; junction bases with no gene match: 0. CDR1 and CDR2 (germline): MRHNA, SNTAGT. The CDR3 has 15 residues. Time point described: week 23, last vaccination. Alongside topical imiquimod, each dose of vaccine comprised 300 ug of mutant IDH1 20-mer peptide. Sample: PBMCs, taken from a glioma patient whose treatment included an IDH1 peptide vaccine. The clonotype comes from a man aged 40-50 years with glioma. This chain links TRBV6-4 with TRBJ2-3; 10 bases fit TRBD1. The CDR3, as DNA: TGTGCCAGCAGTGACGGGACAGGGGGCACAGATACGCAGTATTTT. Translation: CASSDGTGGTDTQYF.